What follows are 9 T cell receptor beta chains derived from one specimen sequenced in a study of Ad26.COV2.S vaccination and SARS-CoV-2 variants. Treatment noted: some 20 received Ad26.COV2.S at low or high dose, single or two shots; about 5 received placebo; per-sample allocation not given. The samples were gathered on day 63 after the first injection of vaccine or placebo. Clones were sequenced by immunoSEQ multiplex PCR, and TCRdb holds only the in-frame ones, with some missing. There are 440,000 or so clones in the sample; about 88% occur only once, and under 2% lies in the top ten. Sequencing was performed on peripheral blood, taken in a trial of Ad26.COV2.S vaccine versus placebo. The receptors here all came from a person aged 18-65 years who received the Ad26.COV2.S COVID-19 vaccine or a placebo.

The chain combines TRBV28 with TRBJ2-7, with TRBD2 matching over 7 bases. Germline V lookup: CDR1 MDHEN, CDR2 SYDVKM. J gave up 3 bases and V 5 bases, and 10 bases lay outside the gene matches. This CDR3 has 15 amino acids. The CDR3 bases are TGTGCCAGCAGTACCAAAGCGGGATCCTTCTACGAGCAGTACTTC. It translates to CASSTKAGSFYEQYF.

This chain's CDR3 is CASSPLTGLVTHLPKRGYEQYF. The CDR3 bases are TGTGCCAGCAGTCCCCTGACTGGCCTTGTGACTCACCTACCGAAGCGGGGGTACGAGCAGTACTTC. V usage is TRBV28 and J usage is TRBJ2-7, with 8 bases aligning to TRBD2. The V and J ends lost 5 bases and 4 bases, in that order; junction bases with no gene match: 31. The CDR3 extends over 22 amino acids. Germline values: CDR1 MDHEN, CDR2 SYDVKM. The entire variable domain, with the rest obtained from reference TRBV28 and TRBJ2-7, is as follows: DVKVTQSSRYLVKRTGEKVFLECVQDMDHENMFWYRQDPGLGLRLIYFSYDVKMKEKGDIPEGYSVSREKKERFSLILESASTNQTSMYLCASSPLTGLVTHLPKRGYEQYFGPGTRLTVT.

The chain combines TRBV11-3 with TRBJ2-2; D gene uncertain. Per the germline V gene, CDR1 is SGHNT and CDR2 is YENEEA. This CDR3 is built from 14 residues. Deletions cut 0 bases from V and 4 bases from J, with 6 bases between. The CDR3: CASSLEWGTGELFF. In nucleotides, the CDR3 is TGTGCCAGCAGCTTAGAGTGGGGCACCGGGGAGCTGTTTTTT.

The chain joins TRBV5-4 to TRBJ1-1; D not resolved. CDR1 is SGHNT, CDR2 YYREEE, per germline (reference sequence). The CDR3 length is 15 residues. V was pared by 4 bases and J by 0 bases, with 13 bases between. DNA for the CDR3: TGTGCCAGCAGCCCGCCCGTGGGATTGAACACTGAAGCTTTCTTT. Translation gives CASSPPVGLNTEAFF. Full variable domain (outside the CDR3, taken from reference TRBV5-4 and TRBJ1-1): ETGVTQSPTHLIKTRGQQVTLRCSSQSGHNTVSWYQQALGQGPQFIFQYYREEENGRGNFPPRFSGLQFPNYSSELNVNALELDDSALYLCASSPPVGLNTEAFFGQGTRLTVV.

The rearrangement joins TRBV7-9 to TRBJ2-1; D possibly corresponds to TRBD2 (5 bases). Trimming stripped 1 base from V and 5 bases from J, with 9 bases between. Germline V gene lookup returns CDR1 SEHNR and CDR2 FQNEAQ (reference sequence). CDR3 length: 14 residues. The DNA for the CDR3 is TGTGCCAGCAGCTTAGTACTAGGGAACAATGAGCAGTTCTTC. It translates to CASSLVLGNNEQFF.

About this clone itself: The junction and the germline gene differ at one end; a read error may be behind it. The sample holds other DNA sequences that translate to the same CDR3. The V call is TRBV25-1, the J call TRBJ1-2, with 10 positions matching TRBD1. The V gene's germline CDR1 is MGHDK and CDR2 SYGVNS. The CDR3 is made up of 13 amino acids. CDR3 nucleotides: TGTGCCAGCAGCCCGACAGGGGGCGGCGGCTACACCTTT. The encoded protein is CASSPTGGGGYTF.

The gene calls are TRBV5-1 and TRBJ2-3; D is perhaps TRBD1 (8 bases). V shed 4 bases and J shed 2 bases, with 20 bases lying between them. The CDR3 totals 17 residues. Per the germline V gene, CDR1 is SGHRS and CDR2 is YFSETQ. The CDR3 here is CASSPMDRAGVTDTQYF. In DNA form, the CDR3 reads TGCGCCAGCAGCCCGATGGACAGGGCGGGGGTCACAGATACGCAGTATTTT.

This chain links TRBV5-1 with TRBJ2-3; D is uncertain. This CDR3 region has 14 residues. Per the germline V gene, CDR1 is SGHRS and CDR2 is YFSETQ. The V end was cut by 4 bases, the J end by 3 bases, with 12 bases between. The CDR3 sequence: CASSPTTGTDTQYF. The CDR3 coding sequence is TGCGCCAGCAGCCCCACCACGGGTACAGATACGCAGTATTTT. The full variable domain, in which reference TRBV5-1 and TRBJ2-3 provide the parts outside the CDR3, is KAGVTQTPRYLIKTRGQQVTLSCSPISGHRSVSWYQQTPGQGLQFLFEYFSETQRNKGNFPGRFSGRQFSNSRSEMNVSTLELGDSALYLCASSPTTGTDTQYFGPGTRLTVL.

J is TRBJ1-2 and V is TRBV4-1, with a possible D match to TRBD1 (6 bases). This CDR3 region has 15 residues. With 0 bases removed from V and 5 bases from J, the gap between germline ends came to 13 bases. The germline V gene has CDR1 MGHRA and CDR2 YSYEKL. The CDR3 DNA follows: TGCGCCAGCAGCCAAGAGCGGGGGGCGGGGTATGGCTACACCTTC. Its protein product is CASSQERGAGYGYTF.